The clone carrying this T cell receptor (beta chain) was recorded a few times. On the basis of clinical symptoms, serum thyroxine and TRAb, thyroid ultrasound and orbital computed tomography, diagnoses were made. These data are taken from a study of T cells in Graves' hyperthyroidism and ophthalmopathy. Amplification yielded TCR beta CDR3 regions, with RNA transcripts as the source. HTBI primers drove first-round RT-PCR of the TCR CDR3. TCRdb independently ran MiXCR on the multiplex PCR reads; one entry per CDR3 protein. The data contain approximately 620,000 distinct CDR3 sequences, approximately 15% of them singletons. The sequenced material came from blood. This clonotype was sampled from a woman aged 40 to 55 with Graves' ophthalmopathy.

In DNA, the CDR3 is TGTGCCAGCAGCCAACGGTGGCAGGGAAATATTAGCACTGAAGCTTTCTTT. Its translation: CASSQRWQGNISTEAFF. V and J are TRBV14 and TRBJ1-1; tentative D call: TRBD1 (5 bases). V was clipped by 2 bases and J by 4 bases, with 20 bases between them. This CDR3 is 17 amino acids long. The V gene's germline CDR1 is SGHDN and CDR2 FVKESK.